This TCR beta chain came from a study of blood T cell repertoires in COVID-19. Study at large: Acute and convalescent COVID-19 specimens originated in the United States, Italy and Spain. The analysed material was cDNA or gDNA that came from T cells, B-cell-depleted T cells, or PBMCs.

CDR3 size: 18 residues. The V end lost 5 bases, the J end lost 2 bases, and 21 bases lay between the germline ends. The germline V gene encodes CDR1 SGHAT and CDR2 FQNNGV. Source study methods: Reference gene primer amplification in the assay estimated nucleated cell counts. Sequencing was performed with immunoSEQ multiplex PCR; in TCRdb, only in-frame clones are kept and a portion is missing. Clone size and V and J calls were adopted from that table, with D and trimming inferred from the DNA. The sample includes under 300,000 clones, 70% to 90% of them seen just once. V and J are TRBV11-2 and TRBJ2-2, with a weak D call TRBD2 (6 bases). The clonotype was recovered from a man aged 18-30 years with active or convalescent COVID-19. The specimen sequenced was peripheral blood. The CDR3 DNA is TGTGCCAGCAGCCCTACTAAGGCCGGGACTGTCAACACCGGGGAGCTGTTTTTT. Its protein is CASSPTKAGTVNTGELFF.